Each of the 9 T cell receptor beta chains below was sequenced from the same sample in a study of OX40 agonist ivuxolimab in advanced cancers. Libraries were prepared by immunoSEQ multiplex PCR; TCRdb keeps only in-frame clonotypes and omits some of them. Here the sample spans roughly 69,000 clones, 85% to 95% being singletons. Sequencing used CD4+ or CD8+ T cells sorted from blood, obtained in a trial of the OX40 agonist ivuxolimab. All receptors derive from an adult with an advanced solid tumor such as melanoma, head and neck, liver or kidney cancer.

The J gene is TRBJ1-1, the V gene TRBV6-1, with D perhaps matching TRBD1 (6 bases). Trimming shortened V by 6 bases and J by 5 bases, and 16 bases separated the two germline ends. Germline V CDR1 and CDR2: MNHNS, SASEGT. The CDR3 totals 14 residues. CDR3 in amino acids: CASREDGQGTEAFF. For the CDR3, the DNA is TGTGCCAGCAGAGAGGACGGTCAGGGGACTGAAGCTTTCTTT.

The CDR3 reads CASRTQGYEQYF. The DNA for the CDR3 is TGCGCCAGCAGAACCCAGGGGTACGAGCAGTACTTC. This chain connects TRBV10-2 to TRBJ2-7, with a tentative D call TRBD1 (6 bases). There are 12 residues in the CDR3. The germline V gene has CDR1 WSHSY and CDR2 SAAADI. V was pared by 6 bases and J by 4 bases, with 10 bases between.

V gene TRBV5-6 combines with J gene TRBJ1-2, with 8 bases that match TRBD1. V lost 4 bases and J lost 8; bases outside the gene matches: 13. CDR1 and CDR2 from the germline V gene are SGHDT and YYEEEE. The CDR3 spans 15 residues. The DNA of the CDR3 is TGTGCCAGCAGCCAAGAAGACAGGGGACGGACGGGCTACACCTTC. Translating gives CASSQEDRGRTGYTF.

CDR3 nucleotide sequence: TGTGCCAGCAGTGAAGAGGGTCGACCAACAGATACGCAGTATTTT. Its translation: CASSEEGRPTDTQYF. The chain couples TRBV25-1 to TRBJ2-3; a possible D gene is TRBD2 (5 bases). Germline V lookup: CDR1 MGHDK, CDR2 SYGVNS. V lost 2 bases and J 3 bases, leaving 12 bases between the germline ends. The length of the CDR3 is 15 residues.

Remarks on this clone: At one of its ends the junction is not consistent with the germline gene, which may arise from a read error. The chain couples TRBV5-6 to TRBJ1-4, with no clear D. The CDR3 totals 11 residues. Germline V gives CDR1 SGHDT, CDR2 YYEEEE. CDR3 protein: CASSRVGTLLF. CDR3 in DNA: TGTGCCAGCAGCCGCGTGGGCACCCTCCTTTTT.

The rearrangement uses TRBV13 and TRBJ2-2; 7 bases agree with TRBD2. Germline CDR1 and CDR2: PRHDT and FYEKMQ (reference sequence). The CDR3 extends over 14 amino acids. V gave up 1 base and J gave up 6 bases; unmatched junction bases: 2. The CDR3 region is CASSLAGLAGELFF. As DNA, the CDR3 is TGTGCCAGCAGCTTAGCCGGACTAGCCGGGGAGCTGTTTTTT.

This sequence joins TRBV6-6 and TRBJ1-2; D gene ambiguous. There are 16 residues in the CDR3. V gave up 0 bases and J gave up 8 bases, with 19 bases separating them. Germline values: CDR1 MNHNY, CDR2 SVGAGI (reference sequence). The CDR3: CASSYSSGPLMGGYTF. In DNA form, the CDR3 reads TGTGCCAGCAGTTACTCTTCAGGCCCCCTGATGGGGGGCTACACCTTC.

The chain has TRBV5-1 and TRBJ2-1, with 7 bases identical to TRBD1. This CDR3 is 14 amino acids long. Germline CDR1 SGHRS, CDR2 YFSETQ. Germline trimming cut 4 bases from V and 9 bases from J; bases unmatched to any gene: 10. The CDR3 nucleotides read TGCGCCAGCAGCGCCACACAGGGGAGCGGTGAGCAGTTCTTC. This gives the protein CASSATQGSGEQFF.

The sample holds one count of this clone. This chain joins TRBV30 and TRBJ1-5, with D unresolved. V was cut by 0 bases and J by 0 bases, with 12 bases left in between. CDR1 and CDR2 from the germline V gene are GTSNPN and SVGIG (reference sequence). The CDR3 is made up of 16 amino acids. In nucleotides, the CDR3 is TGTGCCTGGAGTGTACAACGGCCTTATAGCAATCAGCCCCAGCATTTT. It codes for CAWSVQRPYSNQPQHF. Together with reference TRBV30 and TRBJ1-5, the CDR3 gives the full variable domain: SQTIHQWPATLVQPVGSPLSLECTVEGTSNPNLYWYRQAAGRGLQLLFYSVGIGQISSEVPQNLSASRPQDRQFILSSKKLLLSDSGFYLCAWSVQRPYSNQPQHFGDGTRLSIL.